This T cell receptor beta chain came from a study of CD8+ T cells in alopecia areata. As concerns this clone: Antigen specificity is unknown.

Study results and limitations: Affected scalp, especially in alopecia totalis/universalis, had a higher clonality than normal scalp did. In scalp and blood during tofacitinib, many expanded lesional clones persisted.

Treatment reported: oral pan-JAK inhibitor, 5-10 mg twice daily. Researchers gathered lesional scalp punch biopsies and peripheral blood from patients with alopecia areata. RNA, once extracted, was reverse transcribed into cDNA for use as the sequencing template. Clones were sequenced by immunoSEQ multiplex PCR, and TCRdb holds only the in-frame ones, with some missing. The sample lists under 350,000 clones, about three fifths occurring once. V was pared by 2 bases and J by 8 bases, with 8 bases of the junction left unmatched. Germline assignment: CDR1 MNHEY and CDR2 SVGAGI. CDR3 length equals 14 residues.

The clonotype originates from a human donor with alopecia areata. The chain has TRBV6-5 and TRBJ1-2, with TRBD1 matching over 7 bases. This material consisted of CD4+ T cells sorted from blood, taken at week 24, from a patient treated with tofacitinib. For the CDR3, the DNA is TGTGCCAGCAGTTACGGCCAGGGGGATTCGGGCTACACCTTC. Protein: CASSYGQGDSGYTF.